The rows below give T cell receptor beta chains drawn from one sample of a study of blood T cells in healthy people across ages. TCRdb reprocessed the 5' RACE reads via MiXCR and lists one record per CDR3 protein. Found here are around 1,000,000 distinct CDR3 sequences, roughly a quarter of them singletons; the top ten hold about 0.69%. The data also belong to a second study, concerning T cells of mothers and their children.

The sequenced sample was blood. Receptor source: a girl aged 2-10 years in good health. The CDR3 runs from the conserved cysteine through the conserved F or W. The D gene is left open where the match is weak. Some rows have no size entry. The others give once, few or many, or a class for an expanded clone.

CSVAKVGRSNTEAFF,TGCAGCGTTGCTAAAGTAGGGCGGTCGAACACTGAAGCTTTCTTT,TRBJ1-1,TRBV29-1,NA,NA
CSVGRFSYEQYF,TGCAGCGTCGGCAGGTTCTCCTACGAGCAGTACTTC,TRBJ2-7,TRBV29-1,NA,NA
CASSLTGGREKLFF,TGTGCCAGCAGTCTAACAGGGGGCCGGGAAAAACTGTTTTTT,TRBJ1-4,TRBV7-9,many,TRBD1
CSAMPGTSGRASIQYF,TGCAGCGCCATGCCCGGGACTAGCGGGAGGGCAAGCATTCAGTACTTC,TRBJ2-4,TRBV29-1,NA,TRBD2
CASSPGQGGTYEQYF,TGTGCCAGCAGCCCGGGACAGGGAGGCACCTACGAGCAGTACTTC,TRBJ2-7,TRBV11-2,NA,TRBD1
CASNVAGTGFSTDTQYF,TGTGCCAGCAATGTTGCCGGGACAGGGTTTAGCACAGATACGCAGTACTTT,TRBJ2-3,TRBV28,NA,TRBD1
CASRGTEEETQYF,TGTGCCAGCAGAGGGACAGAAGAAGAGACCCAGTACTTC,TRBJ2-5,TRBV4-2,NA,TRBD1
CASRSPMASYEQYF,TGTGCCAGCCGCTCCCCCATGGCCTCCTACGAGCAGTACTTC,TRBJ2-7,TRBV28,NA,NA
CASSPSPGHYEQYF,TGTGCCAGCAGCCCCTCACCAGGTCACTACGAGCAGTACTTC,TRBJ2-7,TRBV7-2,NA,NA
CASSQVAEGKLFF,TGTGCCAGCAGCCAAGTTGCAGAGGGAAAACTGTTTTTT,TRBJ1-4,TRBV14,few,NA
CASSLETASYEQYF,TGCGCCAGCAGCTTGGAGACAGCCTCCTACGAGCAGTACTTC,TRBJ2-7,TRBV5-1,few,NA
CASSQTLDSYHGYTF,TGTGCCAGCAGCCAAACCCTGGACAGCTACCATGGCTACACCTTC,TRBJ1-2,TRBV3-1,NA,NA
CASSHETGSNEAFF,TGCGCCAGCAGCCATGAGACAGGGTCTAATGAAGCTTTCTTT,TRBJ1-1,TRBV4-1,few,TRBD1
CASSLQGRTGEQYF,TGTGCCAGCAGTTTACAGGGGAGAACGGGTGAGCAGTACTTC,TRBJ2-7,TRBV12-3/TRBV12-4,few,NA
CASSLVNGHNEQFF,TGTGCCAGCAGTTTAGTTAATGGACACAATGAGCAGTTCTTC,TRBJ2-1,TRBV12-3/TRBV12-4,few,NA
CASSQFGNTGELFF,TGTGCCAGCAGCCAATTTGGGAACACCGGGGAGCTGTTTTTT,TRBJ2-2,TRBV3-1,few,NA
CASRQAGGLYEQYF,TGTGCCAGCAGACAAGCGGGAGGGCTCTACGAGCAGTACTTC,TRBJ2-7,TRBV6-1,NA,TRBD2
CASSFPSIAGDTHEQYF,TGTGCCAGCAGTTTTCCCTCGATAGCGGGAGATACGCACGAGCAGTACTTC,TRBJ2-7,TRBV28,few,TRBD2
CASSGSRLAGDPSYNEQFF,TGTGCCAGCAGCGGATCCCGACTAGCGGGAGACCCAAGTTACAATGAGCAGTTCTTC,TRBJ2-1,TRBV9,NA,TRBD2
CASSPGGPGELFF,TGTGCCAGCAGCCCAGGGGGGCCCGGGGAGCTGTTTTTT,TRBJ2-2,TRBV7-6,NA,NA
CSANGATNEKLFF,TGCAGTGCTAACGGTGCAACTAATGAAAAACTGTTTTTT,TRBJ1-4,TRBV20-1,NA,NA
CATVTDPITDTQYF,TGTGCCACAGTGACAGATCCTATCACGGATACGCAGTATTTT,TRBJ2-3,TRBV10-3,NA,NA
CASSLTAAGWEQYF,TGCGCCAGCAGCTTGACAGCAGCAGGGTGGGAGCAGTACTTC,TRBJ2-7,TRBV5-1,NA,NA
CASSPGTHLYEQYF,TGTGCCAGCTCACCCGGGACACATCTTTACGAGCAGTACTTC,TRBJ2-7,TRBV18,few,NA
CASLGDNYGYTF,TGCGCCAGCCTAGGGGATAACTATGGCTACACCTTC,TRBJ1-2,TRBV10-2,few,NA
CASSLHPDSSYEQYF,TGCGCCAGCAGCTTACACCCAGACTCCTCTTACGAGCAGTACTTC,TRBJ2-7,TRBV5-1,NA,NA
CSASKGIGYEQYF,TGCAGTGCTAGTAAAGGGATAGGCTACGAGCAGTACTTC,TRBJ2-7,TRBV20-1,NA,NA
CSASPELAGYNEQFF,TGCAGTGCCAGTCCGGAACTAGCGGGATACAATGAGCAGTTCTTC,TRBJ2-1,TRBV20-1,NA,TRBD2
CSASPSGYNEQFF,TGCAGTGCTAGTCCAAGCGGATACAATGAGCAGTTCTTC,TRBJ2-1,TRBV20-1,NA,NA
CASTLGRDGNTIYF,TGTGCCAGCACCTTGGGCAGGGATGGAAACACCATATATTTT,TRBJ1-3,TRBV12-3/TRBV12-4,NA,NA
CSGGGNYEQYF,TGCAGCGGGGGGGGGAACTACGAGCAGTACTTC,TRBJ2-7,TRBV29-1,NA,TRBD2
CASILLSSYNEQFF,TGTGCCAGCATTTTGTTGAGCTCCTACAATGAGCAGTTCTTC,TRBJ2-1,TRBV6-1,NA,NA
CASSLGQVQDTQYF,TGTGCCAGCAGCCTAGGACAGGTTCAAGATACGCAGTATTTT,TRBJ2-3,TRBV3-1,NA,TRBD1
CASSRDRARETQYF,TGTGCCAGCAGTCGGGACAGGGCGCGGGAGACCCAGTACTTC,TRBJ2-5,TRBV6-6,NA,TRBD1
CSAQNRDYQETQYF,TGCAGTGCTCAAAACAGGGATTACCAAGAGACCCAGTACTTC,TRBJ2-5,TRBV20-1,few,NA
CASSQRWEYSPLHF,TGTGCCAGCAGCCAGAGATGGGAATATTCACCCCTCCACTTT,TRBJ1-6,TRBV3-1,few,NA
CSARDRGAGVNTGELFF,TGCAGTGCTAGAGATCGGGGGGCAGGGGTTAACACCGGGGAGCTGTTTTTT,TRBJ2-2,TRBV20-1,NA,NA
CSAHRKGNSGNTIYF,TGCAGTGCACACCGAAAGGGCAACTCTGGAAACACCATATATTTT,TRBJ1-3,TRBV20-1,NA,NA
CSARDYQPSSYNEQFF,TGCAGTGCTAGAGATTACCAACCCAGCTCCTACAATGAGCAGTTCTTC,TRBJ2-1,TRBV20-1,NA,NA
CASSHPSGANVLTF,TGCGCCAGCAGCCACCCCTCTGGGGCCAACGTCCTGACTTTC,TRBJ2-6,TRBV4-1,NA,NA
CASRPSGANYGYTF,TGTGCCAGCAGGCCATCCGGGGCTAACTATGGCTACACCTTC,TRBJ1-2,TRBV2,few,NA
CSVRTGAFNTEAFF,TGCAGCGTTCGGACAGGGGCCTTCAACACTGAAGCTTTCTTT,TRBJ1-1,TRBV29-1,NA,TRBD1
CSVAGTGGYEQYF,TGCAGCGTTGCCGGGACAGGGGGCTACGAGCAGTACTTC,TRBJ2-7,TRBV29-1,few,TRBD1
CASSLAGGVEDTQYF,TGTGCCAGCAGCTTAGCGGGGGGCGTAGAAGATACGCAGTATTTT,TRBJ2-3,TRBV13,NA,NA
CASSARRGRETQYF,TGCGCCAGCAGTGCCCGAAGGGGGCGGGAGACCCAGTACTTC,TRBJ2-5,TRBV28,NA,TRBD1
CATSAGEEAFF,TGTGCCACCAGTGCAGGCGAAGAAGCTTTCTTT,TRBJ1-1,TRBV24-1,few,NA